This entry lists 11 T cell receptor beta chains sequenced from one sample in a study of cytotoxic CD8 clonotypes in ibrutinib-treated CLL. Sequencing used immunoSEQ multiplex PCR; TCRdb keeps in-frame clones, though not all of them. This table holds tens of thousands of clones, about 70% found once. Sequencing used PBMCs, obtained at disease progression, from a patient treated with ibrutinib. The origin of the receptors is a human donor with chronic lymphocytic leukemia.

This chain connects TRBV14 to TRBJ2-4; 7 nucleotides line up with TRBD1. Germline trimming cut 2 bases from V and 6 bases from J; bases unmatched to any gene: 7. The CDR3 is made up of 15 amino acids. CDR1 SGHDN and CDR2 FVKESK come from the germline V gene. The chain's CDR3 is CASSQRETGLNIQYF. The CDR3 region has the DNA TGTGCCAGCAGCCAAAGAGAGACAGGGTTAAACATTCAGTACTTC.

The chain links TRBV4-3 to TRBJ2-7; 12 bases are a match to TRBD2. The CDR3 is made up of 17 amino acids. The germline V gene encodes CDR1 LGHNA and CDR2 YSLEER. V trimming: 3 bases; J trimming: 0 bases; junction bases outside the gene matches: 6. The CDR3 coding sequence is TGCGCCAGCAGCCACCTAGCGGGAGGGCTTAGCTCCTACGAGCAGTACTTC. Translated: CASSHLAGGLSSYEQYF.

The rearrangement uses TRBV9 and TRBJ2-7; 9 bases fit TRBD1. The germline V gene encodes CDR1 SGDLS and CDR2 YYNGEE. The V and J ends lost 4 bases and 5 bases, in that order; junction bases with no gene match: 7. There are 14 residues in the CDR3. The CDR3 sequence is CASSKGQGFNEQYF. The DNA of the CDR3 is TGTGCCAGCAGCAAAGGACAGGGGTTCAACGAGCAGTACTTC.

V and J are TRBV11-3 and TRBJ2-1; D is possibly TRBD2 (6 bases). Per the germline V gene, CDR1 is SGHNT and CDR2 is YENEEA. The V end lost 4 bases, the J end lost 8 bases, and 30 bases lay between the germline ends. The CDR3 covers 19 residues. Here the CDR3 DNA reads TGTGCCAGCAGCTCCCGCTTTAATGAGACTAGGTGGTCTAGCTATGAGCAGTTCTTC. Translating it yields CASSSRFNETRWSSYEQFF.

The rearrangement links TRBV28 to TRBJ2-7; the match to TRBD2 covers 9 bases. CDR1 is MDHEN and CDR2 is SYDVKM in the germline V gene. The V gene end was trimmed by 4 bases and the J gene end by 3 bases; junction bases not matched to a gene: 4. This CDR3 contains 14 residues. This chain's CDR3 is CASSYAGGGYEQYF. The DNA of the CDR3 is TGTGCCAGCAGTTATGCGGGAGGGGGCTACGAGCAGTACTTC. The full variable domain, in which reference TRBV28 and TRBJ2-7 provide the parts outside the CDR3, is DVKVTQSSRYLVKRTGEKVFLECVQDMDHENMFWYRQDPGLGLRLIYFSYDVKMKEKGDIPEGYSVSREKKERFSLILESASTNQTSMYLCASSYAGGGYEQYFGPGTRLTVT.

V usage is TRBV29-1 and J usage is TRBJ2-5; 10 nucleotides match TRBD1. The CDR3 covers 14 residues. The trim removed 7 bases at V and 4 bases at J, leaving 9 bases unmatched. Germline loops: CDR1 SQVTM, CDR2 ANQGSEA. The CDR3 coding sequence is TGCAGCGCACGGGACAGGGGAGGCGCAGAGACCCAGTACTTC. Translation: CSARDRGGAETQYF.

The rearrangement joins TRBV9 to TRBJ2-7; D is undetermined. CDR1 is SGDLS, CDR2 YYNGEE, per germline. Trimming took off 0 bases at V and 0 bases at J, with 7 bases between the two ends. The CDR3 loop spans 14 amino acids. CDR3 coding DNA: TGTGCCAGCAGCGTAGGTCCCAGCTCCTACGAGCAGTACTTC. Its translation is CASSVGPSSYEQYF.

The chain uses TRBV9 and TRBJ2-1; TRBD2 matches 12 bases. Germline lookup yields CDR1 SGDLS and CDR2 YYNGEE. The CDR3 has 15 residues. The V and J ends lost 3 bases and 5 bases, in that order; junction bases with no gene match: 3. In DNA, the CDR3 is TGTGCCAGCAGCGCGAGGACTAGCGGGGACAATGAGCAGTTCTTC. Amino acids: CASSARTSGDNEQFF.

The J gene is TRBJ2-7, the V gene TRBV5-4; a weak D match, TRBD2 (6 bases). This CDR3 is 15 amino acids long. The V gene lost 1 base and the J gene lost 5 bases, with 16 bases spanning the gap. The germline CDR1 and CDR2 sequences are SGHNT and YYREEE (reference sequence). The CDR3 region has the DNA TGTGCCAGCAGCTTGCCGGCTGGGAGGAGGAACGAGCAGTACTTC. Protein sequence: CASSLPAGRRNEQYF.

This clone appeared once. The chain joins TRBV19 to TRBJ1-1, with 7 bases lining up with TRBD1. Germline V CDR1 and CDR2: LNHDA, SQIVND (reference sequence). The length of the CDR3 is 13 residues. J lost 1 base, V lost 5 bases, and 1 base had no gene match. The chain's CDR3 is CASSYRGNTEAFF. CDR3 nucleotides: TGTGCCAGTAGTTACAGGGGGAACACTGAAGCTTTCTTT.

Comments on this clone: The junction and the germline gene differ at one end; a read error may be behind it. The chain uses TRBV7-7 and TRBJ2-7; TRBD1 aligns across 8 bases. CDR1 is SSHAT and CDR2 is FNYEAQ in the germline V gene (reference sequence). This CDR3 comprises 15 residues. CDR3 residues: CASSLTGTGSYEQYF. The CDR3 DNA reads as TGTGCTAGCAGCTTAACCGGGACAGGCTCCTACGAGCAGTACTTC.